Listed below are T cell receptor beta chains from one sample, sequenced in a study of molecular identifiers for immune sequencing clone quantification. TCRdb ran MiXCR on the PCR reads and lists one entry per CDR3 protein. This table holds about 510,000 distinct CDR3 sequences, about a fifth found once. Material: naive CD8+ T cells from blood, with Jurkat cell RNA spiked in. The receptors stem from a human donor in good health. Some libraries in this study had Jurkat cell RNA spiked in. Both conserved end residues are part of each CDR3. Clone size is shown for a subset of rows, as once, few, many or a class of expanded clone.

j_call cdr3_length v_call clone_size cdr3_aa
TRBJ2-1 15 TRBV6-6 . CASSYRGSSYNERFF
TRBJ1-6 15 TRBV25-1 many CASSDRTGINSPLHF
TRBJ2-2 14 TRBV14 few CASSQQGLPGELFF
TRBJ2-2 16 TRBV5-3 . CASSSGSGAYTGELFF
TRBJ2-7 14 TRBV6-5 many CASSLQVSSYEQYF
TRBJ2-1 12 TRBV7-9 . CASSSLLNEQLF
TRBJ2-3 17 TRBV4-3 few CASSQDWVAGSFQRTYF
TRBJ2-3 18 TRBV4-3 many CASSQDGCSGRVADTQYF
TRBJ2-1 15 TRBV19 . CASSIGDRGLNEQFF
TRBJ2-7 12 TRBV20-1 . CSASGGSYEQYF
TRBJ2-5 15 TRBV7-6 . CASSLTSGREETQYF
TRBJ2-7 11 TRBV6-2/TRBV6-3 . CATDEGHEQYF
TRBJ2-5 13 TRBV28 many CASSLDDQETQYF
TRBJ1-2 16 TRBV4-3 few CASSQDFSGGNYGYTF
TRBJ2-7 14 TRBV5-6 many CASSLDANEGEQYF
TRBJ1-1 13 TRBV6-5 many CASRLGGDFEAFF
TRBJ2-7 14 TRBV11-2 many CASSLGTGSYEQYF
TRBJ2-5 15 TRBV11-2 . CASSGGQSGVVSQYF
TRBJ1-1 15 TRBV13 many CASSLGDLANTEAFF
TRBJ1-1 13 TRBV9 many CASSADGNTEAFF
TRBJ2-2 17 TRBV27 few CASSLVAAGGPTGELFF
TRBJ2-5 15 TRBV4-3 . CASSQDRGSRETQYF
TRBJ2-1 15 TRBV7-6 many CASSLGLSHYNEQFF
TRBJ1-3 14 TRBV7-2 many CASSEDIPPNTIYF
TRBJ2-1 12 TRBV6-5 . CAKRGGGVEQFF
TRBJ1-1 14 TRBV11-2 many CASSKTGMNTEAFF
TRBJ2-1 15 TRBV5-4 many CASSFWSTSSDEQFF
TRBJ1-1 13 TRBV27 many CASSKLGVTEAFF
TRBJ1-1 12 TRBV21-1 few CASSKHKPGAFF
TRBJ2-3 15 TRBV12-3/TRBV12-4 . CASSSRQTRTDTQYF
TRBJ1-1 13 TRBV4-1 many CASIAQGGTEAFF
TRBJ1-1 15 TRBV7-9 many CASSMKPGQYSEAFF
TRBJ2-7 15 TRBV4-1 few CASSQSGTGRNEQYF
TRBJ2-5 13 TRBV5-1 . CASSLSDQETQYF
TRBJ1-5 13 TRBV19 . CASTMGIDQPQHF
TRBJ2-5 17 TRBV2 . CASSGASGALYQETQYF
TRBJ2-2 18 TRBV5-1 many CASSLWAIDVADTGELFF
TRBJ1-1 15 TRBV5-4 many CASSFTGTGFTEAFF
TRBJ2-2 16 TRBV9 . CASSSRTSARAGELFF
TRBJ2-1 18 TRBV7-9 few CASSPPPTGGDPHNEQFF
TRBJ2-2 16 TRBV6-2/TRBV6-3 . CASSYHGTTNTGEPFF
TRBJ2-7 14 TRBV7-6 few CASSGTGTGVEQYF
TRBJ2-7 14 TRBV4-2 many CASSQNAGFVEQYF
TRBJ2-7 14 TRBV27 . CASSLFGKTYEQYF
TRBJ2-3 19 TRBV9 . CASNGMGLAGPAATDTQYF
TRBJ2-7 16 TRBV11-2 . CASSLERGAVWYEQYF
TRBJ1-1 15 TRBV5-4 . CASSPRVGTNTEAFF
TRBJ2-7 15 TRBV11-2 few CASSRSAAISSEQYF
TRBJ1-2 15 TRBV30 many CAWSVRLGSHYGYTF
TRBJ1-2 13 TRBV12-3/TRBV12-4 many CASSFGTVYGYTF
TRBJ2-7 14 TRBV27 . CASSLYAGAYEQYF
TRBJ1-1 15 TRBV4-3 few CASSQDQIANTEAFF
TRBJ2-5 14 TRBV4-1 many CASSQAGVGETQYF
TRBJ2-3 19 TRBV20-1 . CSTNQEPGTRTWFADTQYF
TRBJ2-1 15 TRBV6-2/TRBV6-3 many CASSFGLSGMGEQFF
TRBJ2-3 17 TRBV18 many CASSEDRASSDTDTQYF